These 11 T cell receptor beta chains were sequenced from one sample in a study of beta chain features in type 1 diabetes. The sequenced template was cDNA made from the entire isolated RNA. This table comes from immunoSEQ multiplex PCR, and its TCRdb copy is limited to in-frame clones, with some not included. The table has hundreds of thousands of clones, 9.5% to 11% seen once. Material: naive CD4+ T cells from blood. The receptors shown here come from a woman in her 30s in good health.

The sample holds a few counts of this clone. This chain links TRBV28 with TRBJ1-2, with TRBD1 as a possible D gene (6 bases). The V end was cut by 4 bases, the J end by 6 bases, with 21 bases between. This CDR3 comprises 16 residues. From germline, CDR1 is MDHEN and CDR2 SYDVKM. The CDR3 nucleotides are TGTGCCAGCAGTTCCGCGGGTAACGGTGGGGGCGATGGCTACACCTTC. Translating it yields CASSSAGNGGGDGYTF.

The sample holds a few counts of this clone. The rearrangement joins TRBV4-1 to TRBJ2-1; D uncertain. Trimming took off 0 bases at V and 4 bases at J, with 10 bases between the two ends. This CDR3 is 15 amino acids long. Germline CDR1 is MGHRA and CDR2 is YSYEKL. CDR3 bases: TGCGCCAGCAGCCAAGAAGAACTTCTTTACAATGAGCAGTTCTTC. Protein product: CASSQEELLYNEQFF.

The chain has TRBV15 and TRBJ2-7, with D tentatively TRBD1 (6 bases). CDR3 length equals 14 residues. Germline V gene lookup returns CDR1 LNHNV and CDR2 YYDKDF (reference sequence). The ends were cut back, 4 bases at V and 5 bases at J, with 15 bases in the middle. CDR3 protein: CATSTGQQTHEQYF. The CDR3 nucleotides are TGTGCCACCAGCACTGGACAGCAAACCCACGAGCAGTACTTC.

The CDR3 loop is CASSGGGTGANVLTF. In DNA form, the CDR3 reads TGTGCCAGCAGCGGAGGGGGCACAGGGGCCAACGTCCTGACTTTC. This chain connects TRBV9 to TRBJ2-6; 7 bases align to TRBD1. V trimming: 3 bases; J trimming: 4 bases; junction bases outside the gene matches: 4. Germline CDR1 and CDR2: SGDLS and YYNGEE. This CDR3 is 15 amino acids long.

This clone was found a few times. V and J are TRBV9 and TRBJ2-1; possible D gene TRBD2, 5 bases. This CDR3 contains 12 residues. Germline CDR1 is SGDLS and CDR2 is YYNGEE. V was clipped by 5 bases and J by 7 bases, with 10 bases between them. For the CDR3, the DNA is TGTGCCAGCAGGTCAGGCGGGAATGAGCAGTTCTTC. This gives the protein CASRSGGNEQFF.

V and J are TRBV4-2 and TRBJ2-4, with D unclear. This CDR3 spans 14 amino acids. CDR1 LGHNA and CDR2 YNFKEQ come from the germline V gene. Trimming removed 2 bases at V and 8 bases at J, with 13 bases between. The CDR3 sequence is CASSQLDPTDIQYF. As DNA, the CDR3 is TGTGCCAGCAGCCAACTAGACCCTACGGACATTCAGTACTTC.

This chain uses TRBV19 with TRBJ1-1, with D uncertain. Trimming removed 2 bases from V and 0 bases from J, with 13 bases in between. The CDR3 runs 16 residues. Germline CDR1 is LNHDA and CDR2 is SQIVND (reference sequence). The CDR3 loop reads CASSIPSFQLNTEAFF. The CDR3 coding sequence is TGTGCCAGTAGTATACCCTCCTTTCAGTTGAACACTGAAGCTTTCTTT.

This clone has more than one count but fewer than ten. DNA for the CDR3: TGCGCCAGCAGCCAAGATCGCGTTGGCAATCAGCCCCAGCATTTT. It encodes CASSQDRVGNQPQHF. The chain employs TRBV4-3 and TRBJ1-5; no reliable D call. Germline V lookup: CDR1 LGHNA, CDR2 YSLEER. The CDR3 length is 15 residues. V lost 0 bases and J lost 2, with 8 bases in between.

Only a few counts were recorded for this clone. The J gene is TRBJ1-2, the V gene TRBV7-2; tentatively, D is TRBD1 (6 bases). Germline V CDR1 and CDR2: SGHTA, FQGNSA. Trimming removed 7 bases at V and 0 bases at J, with 18 bases between. The CDR3 sequence is 16 residues long. Written as DNA, the CDR3 is TGTGCCAGCATCCGGACAGCCTCCTATTCTAACTATGGCTACACCTTC. This codes for CASIRTASYSNYGYTF.

CDR3 amino acids: CASSQDYNFAGGQQFF. The DNA for the CDR3 is TGCGCCAGCAGCCAAGATTACAACTTCGCGGGAGGGCAGCAGTTCTTC. The chain couples TRBV4-3 to TRBJ2-1; 9 nucleotides align to TRBD2. The germline V gene has CDR1 LGHNA and CDR2 YSLEER. This CDR3 comprises 16 residues. J gave up 11 bases and V 0 bases, and 11 bases lay outside the gene matches.

This clone was counted a few times. The V call is TRBV7-3, the J call TRBJ2-7; 8 nucleotides agree with TRBD1. With V trimmed by 5 bases and J by 6 bases, 3 bases remained unmatched. This CDR3 has 12 residues. Per the germline V gene, CDR1 is SGHTA and CDR2 is FQGTGA. The CDR3 nucleotides are TGTGCCAGCAGCGTAGACAGGGGCGAGCAGTACTTC. It specifies CASSVDRGEQYF.